The 18 T cell receptor beta chains reported below all come from one sample, sequenced in a study of T cells in Graves' hyperthyroidism and ophthalmopathy. Researchers amplified the TCR beta CDR3 regions from RNA transcripts. When the TCR CDR3 underwent first-round RT-PCR, the HTBI primer set was used. TCRdb reprocessed the multiplex PCR reads via MiXCR and lists one record per CDR3 protein. The table lists hundreds of thousands of distinct CDR3 sequences, 20% of them singletons. Sequenced: blood. The receptors come from a man aged 35 to 55 with Graves' ophthalmopathy.

The chain recombines TRBV5-1 with TRBJ2-5, with D possibly matching TRBD1 (5 bases). CDR1 and CDR2 from the germline V gene are SGHRS and YFSETQ. Deletions cut 4 bases from V and 6 bases from J, with 13 bases between. The CDR3 spans 13 residues. The CDR3 DNA is TGCGCCAGCAGCACAGGAAATGGAAAGACCCAGTACTTC. As protein: CASSTGNGKTQYF.

About this clonotype itself: This is likely a read error, given that the CDR3 carries no conserved phenylalanine or tryptophan at its end. The chain combines TRBV7-9 with TRBJ1-1; maybe TRBD1 (5 bases). V lost 3 bases, J lost 1 base, and 12 bases lay in between. CDR3 size: 15 residues. Germline V gives CDR1 SEHNR, CDR2 FQNEAQ (reference sequence). In DNA, the CDR3 is TGTGCCAGCAGCTTGGGGCGGGCTTCGAACACTGAAGCTTTCCTT. Translating it yields CASSLGRASNTEAFL.

This clonotype has just a few counts. The chain uses TRBV6-2 or TRBV6-3 and TRBJ2-4; no reliable D call. Per germline, CDR1 MNHEY and CDR2 SVGEGT. Trimming removed 5 bases at V and 0 bases at J, with 17 bases between. There are 17 residues in the CDR3. The CDR3 region has the DNA TGTGCCAGCAGTACGGCGATATCCGGAATAGCCAAAAACATTCAGTACTTC. Protein: CASSTAISGIAKNIQYF.

CDR3 DNA sequence: TGTGCCAGCTCACCCTCAGTGATACTAGCCAAAAACATTCAGTACTTC. This translates into CASSPSVILAKNIQYF. The chain recombines TRBV18 with TRBJ2-4, with D unresolved. The CDR3 totals 16 residues. V lost 3 bases and J 0 bases, leaving 12 bases between the germline ends. The germline CDR1 and CDR2 sequences are KGHSH and LQKENI.

The genes are TRBV20-1 and TRBJ2-7; TRBD1 is a possible D gene (5 bases). CDR3 length: 14 amino acids. The germline V gene has CDR1 DFQATT and CDR2 SNEGSKA (reference sequence). Trimming removed 5 bases at V and 2 bases at J, with 16 bases between. CDR3 amino acids: CSAGAHDSPYEQYF. CDR3 DNA sequence: TGCAGTGCTGGAGCACATGACAGTCCCTACGAGCAGTACTTC.

CDR3: CASSPGLAGVPGGTDTQYF. The CDR3 bases are TGTGCCAGCTCGCCGGGACTAGCGGGGGTCCCGGGAGGCACAGATACGCAGTATTTT. The chain joins TRBV18 to TRBJ2-3, with 14 bases lining up with TRBD2. Per the germline V gene, CDR1 is KGHSH and CDR2 is LQKENI. After removal of 6 bases from V and 1 base from J, the junction contained 12 bases not matched to a gene. This CDR3 contains 19 residues.

This chain joins TRBV12-3 or TRBV12-4 and TRBJ1-6, with 7 nucleotides matching TRBD1. Trimming took 6 bases from V and 6 from J; bases not matched to a gene: 5. The CDR3 length is 14 residues. As DNA, the CDR3 is TGTGCCAGCAGCATCCCAGGGGGTAATTCACCCCTCCACTTT. Residues: CASSIPGGNSPLHF.

As to this clonotype: This could be a read error, since a much larger clone is one nucleotide away. The chain couples TRBV12-3 or TRBV12-4 to TRBJ2-5; 13 nucleotides line up with TRBD2. This CDR3 is 14 amino acids long. The CDR3 sequence: CASRLAGGQEAQYF. The CDR3 coding sequence is TGTGCCAGCAGACTAGCGGGGGGGCAAGAGGCCCAGTACTTC.

The genes are TRBV6-1 and TRBJ1-5; 12 bases agree with TRBD1. The germline gives CDR1 MNHNS, CDR2 SASEGT. V dropped 7 bases and J dropped 0; count of bases not matched to a gene: 7. The CDR3 extends over 17 amino acids. Here the CDR3 DNA reads TGTGCCAGCACCCCGGGACAGGGGGCGTCTAGCAATCAGCCCCAGCATTTT. Protein product: CASTPGQGASSNQPQHF.

Concerning this clonotype: Since a much larger clone is just one base distant, this may be a read error. Because the CDR3 is missing its conserved closing phenylalanine or tryptophan, this is likely a read error. The chain carries TRBV5-1 and TRBJ2-7; the D gene is possibly TRBD1 (6 bases). Germline CDR1 is SGHRS and CDR2 is YFSETQ. V gave up 0 bases and J gave up 5 bases, with 12 bases separating them. The CDR3 is 14 residues long. The CDR3 sequence: CASSLGTVFNEQYL. In nucleotides, the CDR3 is TGCGCCAGCAGCTTGGGGACAGTGTTCAACGAGCAGTACCTC.

This clonotype was observed many times. This chain uses TRBV2 with TRBJ2-5; 9 bases are a match to TRBD1. This CDR3 spans 14 amino acids. V was pared by 4 bases and J by 5 bases, with 5 bases of the junction left unmatched. Germline values: CDR1 SNHLY, CDR2 FYNNEI. This CDR3 reads CASSVQGAGETQYF. In DNA, the CDR3 is TGTGCCAGCAGTGTACAGGGGGCCGGGGAGACCCAGTACTTC.

This clonotype has a count of ten or more. The chain couples TRBV4-1 to TRBJ2-5; TRBD1 might be the D (6 bases). This CDR3 comprises 13 residues. The germline V gene encodes CDR1 MGHRA and CDR2 YSYEKL. Trimming left V 4 bases short and J 1 base short, with 7 bases between. The CDR3 loop reads CASSRTAQETQYF. The CDR3 region has the DNA TGCGCCAGCAGCCGGACAGCCCAAGAGACCCAGTACTTC.

The chain uses TRBV28 and TRBJ2-5, with no clear D. The germline CDR1 and CDR2 sequences are MDHEN and SYDVKM. The V end was cut by 6 bases, the J end by 2 bases, with 13 bases between. The CDR3 covers 14 residues. The CDR3: CASSPRAIQETQYF. The CDR3 DNA reads as TGTGCCAGCAGCCCCCGGGCCATTCAAGAGACCCAGTACTTC.

V gene TRBV4-3 combines with J gene TRBJ2-6, with D possibly matching TRBD2 (5 bases). The germline V gene encodes CDR1 LGHNA and CDR2 YSLEER. Trimming removed 1 base from V and 0 bases from J, with 10 bases in between. The CDR3 runs 17 residues. This chain's CDR3 is CASSQAPGFSGANVLTF. The CDR3 DNA reads TGCGCCAGCAGCCAAGCCCCGGGGTTCTCTGGGGCCAACGTCCTGACTTTC.

As concerns this clonotype: This may be a read error, as it is one base from a much larger clone. The rearrangement uses TRBV7-9 and TRBJ2-7, with D tentatively TRBD1 or TRBD2 (5 bases each). Germline CDR1 is SEHNR and CDR2 is FQNEAQ (reference sequence). The CDR3 runs to 16 residues. The CDR3 loop reads CASSAGLGAGAGEQHF. CDR3 bases: TGTGCCAGCAGCGCGGGTCTCGGGGCAGGTGCGGGCGAGCAGCACTTC.

This clonotype has more than one count but fewer than ten. The junction does not match germline at one end; this may be a read error. CDR3 protein: CAWRGASLELDF. CDR3 DNA sequence: TGTGCCTGGAGGGGGGCCTCTCTGGAATTGGACTTC. V gene TRBV30 combines with J gene TRBJ2-5; D may be TRBD1 (6 bases). This CDR3 has 12 residues. Germline V gene sequence: CDR1 GTSNPN, CDR2 SVGIG (reference sequence).

This chain links TRBV30 with TRBJ2-7; D is uncertain. The CDR3 runs to 12 residues. Germline V gene sequence: CDR1 GTSNPN, CDR2 SVGIG (reference sequence). The V and J ends lost 1 base and 3 bases respectively, with 7 bases between them. The DNA for the CDR3 is TGTGCCTGGAGTGCTACAGTCTACGAGCAGTACTTC. Encoded protein: CAWSATVYEQYF.

Many counts were recorded for this clonotype. V is TRBV6-6 and J is TRBJ1-1, with TRBD1 matching over 7 bases. The ends lost 0 bases at V and 0 bases at J; junction bases unmatched: 4. Germline assignment: CDR1 MNHNY and CDR2 SVGAGI (reference sequence). CDR3 length equals 16 residues. The CDR3 loop is CASSYSGGTVNTEAFF. The DNA for the CDR3 is TGTGCCAGCAGTTACTCGGGCGGGACAGTGAACACTGAAGCTTTCTTT.